Sequencing of this T cell receptor beta chain was carried out in a study of blood T cell repertoires in COVID-19. J gave up 7 bases and V 3 bases, and 1 base lay outside the gene matches. The CDR3 is 13 residues long. Germline CDR1 reads SGDLS; CDR2 reads YYNGEE. In the authors' methods: Estimates of nucleated cell counts were drawn from the amplification of reference gene primers. Data came from immunoSEQ multiplex PCR; TCRdb stores just in-frame clones and leaves some out. Clonal size and the V and J genes are those of that table, whereas D and trimming came from the DNA. The table shows some 360,000 clones, with 87% occurring only once.

The specimen was peripheral blood. This sequence was found in a woman aged 60-75 years with COVID-19, enrolled during active disease. The rearrangement joins TRBV9 to TRBJ2-1, with 10 bases lining up with TRBD1. For the CDR3, the DNA is TGTGCCAGCAGCGCGGGACAGGGGAATGAGCAGTTCTTC. This translates into CASSAGQGNEQFF.